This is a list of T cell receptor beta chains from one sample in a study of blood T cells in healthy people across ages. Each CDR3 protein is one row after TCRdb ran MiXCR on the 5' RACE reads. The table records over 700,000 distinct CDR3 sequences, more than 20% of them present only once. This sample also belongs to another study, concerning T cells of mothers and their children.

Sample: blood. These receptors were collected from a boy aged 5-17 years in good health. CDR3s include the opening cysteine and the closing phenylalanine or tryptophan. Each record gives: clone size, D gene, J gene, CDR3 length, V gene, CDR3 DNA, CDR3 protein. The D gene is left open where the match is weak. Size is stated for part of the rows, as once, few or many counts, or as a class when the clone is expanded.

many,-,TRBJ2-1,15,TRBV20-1,TGCAGTGCTGTGCGGGCGGGGACCTACCGGAATGAGCAGTTCTTC,CSAVRAGTYRNEQFF
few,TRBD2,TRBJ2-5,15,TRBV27,TGTGCCAGCAGTTTTGGCGGGGGGGCCTGGGAGACCCAGTACTTC,CASSFGGGAWETQYF
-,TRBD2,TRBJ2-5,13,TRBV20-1,TGCAGTGCTCAACTAGCGGGAGTGGAGACCCAGTACTTC,CSAQLAGVETQYF
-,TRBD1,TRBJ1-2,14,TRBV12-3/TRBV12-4,TGTGCCAGCAGTTTAGGGCGGGACAGCTATGGCTACACCTTC,CASSLGRDSYGYTF
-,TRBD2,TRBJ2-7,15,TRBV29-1,TGCAGCGTTGAGGACGGGCTAGCGGGAGACTACGAGCAGTACTTC,CSVEDGLAGDYEQYF
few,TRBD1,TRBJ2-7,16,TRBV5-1,TGCGCCAGCAGCTCTTGGACAGGGGGAAGCCACTACGAGCAGTACTTC,CASSSWTGGSHYEQYF
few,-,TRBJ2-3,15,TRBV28,TGTGCCAGCAGTCCAGGGGGAGGGTTTCCAGATACGCAGTATTTT,CASSPGGGFPDTQYF
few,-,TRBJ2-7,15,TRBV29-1,TGCAGTGTAACGGAGGCTAGCTCTATCTCCTACGAGCAGTACTTC,CSVTEASSISYEQYF
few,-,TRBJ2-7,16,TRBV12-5,TGTGCTAGTGGTTTGGCCCCCGGGCGGGGTTCCTACGAGCAGTACTTC,CASGLAPGRGSYEQYF
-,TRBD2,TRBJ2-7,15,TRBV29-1,TGCAGCGTTGAATTGGCGGGAGGGTTAGCCTACGAGCAGTACTTC,CSVELAGGLAYEQYF
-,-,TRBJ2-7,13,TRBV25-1,TGTGCCAGCAGTGAATGGTACAGGGACGAGCAGTACTTC,CASSEWYRDEQYF
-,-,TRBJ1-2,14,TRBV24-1,TGTGCCACCAGTGATGCCTCCGGGAGCTATGGCTACACCTTC,CATSDASGSYGYTF
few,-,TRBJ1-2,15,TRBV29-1,TGCAGCGTTGAACGTCACCGGGACGGCAACTATGGCTACACCTTC,CSVERHRDGNYGYTF